This T cell receptor (beta chain) comes out of a study of T cells expressing NK-cell markers. Study at large: The TCR beta repertoires originated in sorted CD3+CD56+NKG2C+, CD3+CD56+NKG2C- and CD3+CD56-NKG2C+ T cells. Among eight sequenced donors, seven carried HCMV seropositivity while one was seronegative.

The CDR3 consists of 14 residues. Germline CDR1 is SGHAT and CDR2 is FQNNGV. TCRdb reprocessed the 5' RACE reads and keeps a single row for each CDR3 protein, giving no DNA. The sample includes about 260,000 distinct CDR3 sequences. Study-level results: Roughly six of the donors carried dominant NKG2C+ clonotypes that took up roughly 1.0-8% of their CD8+ T cells.

As for this clonotype: Its target is not known.

This clonotype was obtained from a man between 18 and 29 years old in good health. The sample was blood T cells: a sorted CD56 or NKG2C T cell subset, CD4+ or CD8+ T cells, or bulk PBMC T cells (not recorded which). This rearrangement joins TRBV11-2 to TRBJ2-1. CDR3 amino acids: CASSFGIVPNEQFF.